The 27 T cell receptor beta chains given below trace back to one sample, sequenced in a study of blood T cell repertoires in COVID-19. The data were produced by immunoSEQ multiplex PCR, yet TCRdb's version contains in-frame clones alone and is incomplete. The sample lists around 100,000 clones, roughly nine tenths occurring once. The sequencing input was peripheral blood. The source of these receptors is a man aged 45-65 years with active COVID-19.

The CDR3 here is CASKDTGGTGGPLHF. The CDR3 nucleotides are TGTGCCAGCAAGGATACAGGGGGGACCGGAGGGCCCCTCCACTTT. The genes are TRBV2 and TRBJ1-6; 8 nucleotides line up with TRBD1. CDR3 length equals 15 residues. The germline gives CDR1 SNHLY, CDR2 FYNNEI. The junction had 15 bases not matched to a gene; V was cut back by 7 bases and J by 13 bases.

This sequence joins TRBV7-9 and TRBJ1-4; TRBD1 is a possible D gene (5 bases). Looked up from germline, CDR1 is SEHNR and CDR2 is FQNEAQ (reference sequence). Between the trimmed V and J ends, which lost 6 bases and 7 bases, there was a span of 9 bases. The CDR3 has 12 amino acids. CDR3 nucleotides: TGTGCCAGCAGTCGAAGGGGTGAAAAACTGTTTTTT. As protein: CASSRRGEKLFF.

The V call is TRBV18, the J call TRBJ2-1; D ambiguous. Germline CDR1 KGHSH, CDR2 LQKENI. The V and J ends lost 3 bases and 9 bases respectively, with 15 bases between them. The CDR3 has 14 residues. In DNA form, the CDR3 reads TGTGCCAGCTCACCCAACGACTTGCCAGTTGAGCAGTTCTTC. This translates into CASSPNDLPVEQFF.

The CDR3: CASSRTTVLANYGYTF. The CDR3 nucleotides read TGTGCCAGCAGCCGAACAACAGTCTTAGCTAACTATGGCTACACCTTC. The V and J genes are TRBV4-2 and TRBJ1-2; D call uncertain. The germline gives CDR1 LGHNA, CDR2 YNFKEQ. The CDR3 is made up of 16 amino acids. Trimming removed 4 bases from V and 0 bases from J, with 15 bases in between.

The genes are TRBV5-4 and TRBJ2-3, with D maybe TRBD2 (5 bases). This CDR3 has 19 residues. Germline V CDR1 and CDR2: SGHNT, YYREEE (reference sequence). Deletions cut 2 bases from V and 1 base from J, with 23 bases between. For the CDR3, the DNA is TGTGCCAGCAGCTTTAGGCTCTCACCTAGCAGTATACGCACAGATACGCAGTATTTT. This sequence encodes CASSFRLSPSSIRTDTQYF.

This rearrangement joins TRBV5-6 to TRBJ1-2, with TRBD1 as a possible D gene (6 bases). CDR3 size: 16 residues. Germline loops: CDR1 SGHDT, CDR2 YYEEEE. V gave up 3 bases and J gave up 0 bases, with 15 bases separating them. The CDR3 reads CASSWVDSRTNYGYTF. The CDR3 DNA follows: TGTGCCAGCAGCTGGGTGGACAGCAGAACTAACTATGGCTACACCTTC.

The rearrangement uses TRBV28 and TRBJ1-5, with D uncertain. The CDR3 consists of 14 residues. V was trimmed by 8 bases and J by 0 bases, leaving 11 bases between them. Germline-derived CDR1 and CDR2 are MDHEN and SYDVKM. The CDR3 sequence: CASEGSLSNQPQHF. The CDR3 bases are TGTGCCAGCGAGGGCAGCCTTAGCAATCAGCCCCAGCATTTT.

The chain is built from TRBV3-1 (or the pseudogene TRBV3-2) and TRBJ1-4; D is perhaps TRBD1 (6 bases). The CDR3 has 16 amino acids. Germline loops: CDR1 LGHDT, CDR2 YNNKEL (reference sequence). The V and J ends lost 4 bases and 2 bases respectively, with 14 bases between them. The CDR3 here is CASSLTGSNTNEKLFF. CDR3 in DNA: TGTGCCAGCAGCCTTACAGGGTCTAACACTAATGAAAAACTGTTTTTT.

The J gene is TRBJ1-5, the V gene TRBV12-3 or TRBV12-4, with D hard to call. Trimming cost V 1 base and J 8 bases, with 9 bases left between them. This CDR3 contains 13 residues. The CDR3 coding sequence is TGTGCCAGCAGTTTAGGAGCGGGGAAGCCCCAGCATTTT. Protein: CASSLGAGKPQHF.

The chain joins TRBV30 to TRBJ2-3; 9 nucleotides agree with TRBD2. The CDR3 extends over 14 amino acids. CDR1 and CDR2 from the germline V gene are GTSNPN and SVGIG (reference sequence). Germline trimming cut 2 bases from V and 7 bases from J; bases unmatched to any gene: 7. The CDR3 bases are TGTGCCTGGAGTCTCGCGGGAGGGTCATATACGCAGTATTTT. It specifies CAWSLAGGSYTQYF.

CDR3 DNA sequence: TGTGCCAGCAGCTTCGGGGTCACGGAGACCCAGTACTTC. Its protein product is CASSFGVTETQYF. The chain carries TRBV11-3 and TRBJ2-5, with TRBD2 as a possible D gene (5 bases). The V and J ends lost 3 bases and 5 bases respectively, with 10 bases between them. This CDR3 comprises 13 residues. Germline values: CDR1 SGHNT, CDR2 YENEEA.

This clone was seen only once. J is TRBJ2-5 and V is TRBV14, with TRBD1 identical over 8 bases. Germline assignment: CDR1 SGHDN and CDR2 FVKESK. J was trimmed by 2 bases and V by 4 bases; bases with no gene match: 3. The CDR3 contains 14 residues. CDR3 residues: CASSRDRQQETQYF. CDR3 nucleotides: TGTGCCAGCAGCCGGGACAGGCAACAAGAGACCCAGTACTTC.

This chain links TRBV11-3 with TRBJ2-1; TRBD2 agrees at 8 bases. Germline CDR1 and CDR2: SGHNT and YENEEA. The CDR3 has 14 residues. The J segment lost 4 bases and the V segment lost 4 bases, leaving 3 bases of the junction unmatched. The CDR3 nucleotides are TGTGCCAGCAGCTCTTCGGGGGGGTACAATGAGCAGTTCTTC. Amino acid sequence: CASSSSGGYNEQFF. Looking up the rest from reference TRBV11-3 and TRBJ2-1 gives the full variable domain: EAGVVQSPRYKIIEKKQPVAFWCNPISGHNTLYWYLQNLGQGPELLIRYENEEAVDDSQLPKDRFSAERLKGVDSTLKIQPAELGDSAVYLCASSSSGGYNEQFFGPGTRLTVL.

The chain uses TRBV5-4 and TRBJ2-7, with unresolved D. Germline V gives CDR1 SGHNT, CDR2 YYREEE (reference sequence). Trimming cost V 2 bases and J 0 bases, with 3 bases left between them. The CDR3 sequence is 12 residues long. CDR3 in amino acids: CASSFHSYEQYF. In DNA, the CDR3 is TGTGCCAGCAGCTTTCACTCCTACGAGCAGTACTTC.

V gene TRBV4-1 combines with J gene TRBJ2-2; no definite D call. The CDR3 runs to 14 residues. Germline V gene data show CDR1 as MGHRA and CDR2 as YSYEKL. With 3 bases removed from V and 1 base from J, the gap between germline ends came to 6 bases. The CDR3 region is CASSHLVNTGELFF. The CDR3 nucleotides are TGCGCCAGCAGCCACCTTGTGAACACCGGGGAGCTGTTTTTT.

This chain joins TRBV7-9 and TRBJ1-1; D perhaps matches TRBD1 (6 bases). V was pared by 4 bases and J by 6 bases, with 15 bases between. The germline V gene encodes CDR1 SEHNR and CDR2 FQNEAQ (reference sequence). The CDR3 is 14 amino acids. The CDR3 sequence is CASSSTGEGAEAFF. For the CDR3, the DNA is TGTGCCAGCAGCTCGACAGGTGAAGGGGCTGAAGCTTTCTTT. The variable domain in full, with the rest retrieved from reference TRBV7-9 and TRBJ1-1, is DTGVSQNPRHKITKRGQNVTFRCDPISEHNRLYWYRQTLGQGPEFLTYFQNEAQLEKSRLLSDRFSAERPKGSFSTLEIQRTEQGDSAMYLCASSSTGEGAEAFFGQGTRLTVV.

The J gene is TRBJ1-1, the V gene TRBV12-2; the listed D gene, TRBD1, was not tested against the DNA. TRBV12-2 is flagged as a pseudogene. This CDR3 comprises 14 residues. CDR3 in amino acids: CASRLIRGVTEAFF. DNA for the CDR3: TGTGCAAGTCGCTTGATCAGGGGTGTAACTGAAGCTTTCTTT.

The rearrangement uses TRBV5-4 and TRBJ2-1; 9 bases agree with TRBD2. Germline CDR1 SGHNT, CDR2 YYREEE (reference sequence). Trimming at V came to 0 bases and at J to 4 bases, leaving 2 bases not matched to a gene. The CDR3 is 15 residues long. CDR3 residues: CASSLVLAGYNEQFF. Written as DNA, the CDR3 is TGTGCCAGCAGCTTGGTCCTAGCGGGGTACAATGAGCAGTTCTTC.

The chain recombines TRBV27 with TRBJ1-1; the D gene is possibly TRBD1 (6 bases). Germline V lookup: CDR1 MNHEY, CDR2 SMNVEV (reference sequence). V lost 6 bases and J 7 bases, leaving 12 bases between the germline ends. The CDR3 loop spans 12 amino acids. CDR3 in amino acids: CASSSLDSEAFF. The DNA of the CDR3 is TGTGCCAGCAGCTCTTTGGACAGTGAAGCTTTCTTT.

This chain connects TRBV5-1 to TRBJ1-5; weak D call: TRBD1 (6 bases). The CDR3 is 14 residues long. Trimming removed 4 bases at V and 0 bases at J, with 8 bases between. Germline V gives CDR1 SGHRS, CDR2 YFSETQ. CDR3 residues: CASSPGDSNQPQHF. The CDR3, as DNA: TGCGCCAGCAGCCCAGGGGATAGCAATCAGCCCCAGCATTTT.

A single count supports this clone. The chain has TRBV7-6 and TRBJ2-2; 9 bases agree with TRBD2. Germline CDR1 reads SGHVS; CDR2 reads FNYEAQ. Trimming cost V 1 base and J 6 bases; bases outside gene matches: 6. CDR3 length: 16 residues. For the CDR3, the DNA is TGTGCCAGCAGCTTAGAACCTAGCGGGAAGGCCGGGGAGCTGTTTTTT. Protein sequence: CASSLEPSGKAGELFF.

The chain joins TRBV5-6 to TRBJ1-4; 8 nucleotides agree with TRBD1. The length of the CDR3 is 15 residues. With V trimmed by 5 bases and J by 0 bases, 3 bases remained unmatched. Germline lookup yields CDR1 SGHDT and CDR2 YYEEEE. The CDR3 spells CASSDRGPTNEKLFF. The CDR3 DNA follows: TGTGCCAGCAGTGACAGGGGCCCAACTAATGAAAAACTGTTTTTT.

V gene TRBV5-1 combines with J gene TRBJ1-4, with 8 bases that match TRBD1. Germline V gene data show CDR1 as SGHRS and CDR2 as YFSETQ. This CDR3 is 14 amino acids long. Trimming at V came to 5 bases and at J to 5 bases, leaving 5 bases not matched to a gene. CDR3 residues: CASSPGGGNEKLFF. In nucleotides, the CDR3 is TGCGCCAGCAGTCCAGGGGGCGGAAATGAAAAACTGTTTTTT. Looking up the rest from reference TRBV5-1 and TRBJ1-4 gives the full variable domain: KAGVTQTPRYLIKTRGQQVTLSCSPISGHRSVSWYQQTPGQGLQFLFEYFSETQRNKGNFPGRFSGRQFSNSRSEMNVSTLELGDSALYLCASSPGGGNEKLFFGSGTQLSVL.

The V gene is TRBV3-1 (or the pseudogene TRBV3-2), the J gene TRBJ2-3; 7 bases line up with TRBD2. Germline V gives CDR1 LGHDT, CDR2 YNNKEL (reference sequence). This CDR3 region has 15 residues. With 5 bases clipped from V and 0 bases from J, the junction kept 5 bases outside the gene matches. CDR3 amino acids: CASSESGTSTDTQYF. DNA for the CDR3: TGTGCCAGCAGCGAAAGCGGGACGAGCACAGATACGCAGTATTTT.

The V gene is TRBV2, the J gene TRBJ2-1, with 10 bases matching TRBD2. Unmatched junction bases numbered 8, after V lost 0 bases and J lost 0 bases. CDR3 length equals 19 residues. Germline V gene sequence: CDR1 SNHLY, CDR2 FYNNEI. The CDR3 DNA is TGTGCCAGCAGTGAAGCAAGGGCTAGCGGGAGATTCTCCTACAATGAGCAGTTCTTC. It yields the protein CASSEARASGRFSYNEQFF. The variable domain in full, with the rest retrieved from reference TRBV2 and TRBJ2-1, is EPEVTQTPSHQVTQMGQEVILRCVPISNHLYFYWYRQILGQKVEFLVSFYNNEISEKSEIFDDQFSVERPDGSNFTLKIRSTKLEDSAMYFCASSEARASGRFSYNEQFFGPGTRLTVL.

This sequence joins TRBV10-3 and TRBJ2-3, with D perhaps TRBD2 (5 bases). CDR1 ENHRY and CDR2 SYGVKD come from the germline V gene. There are 13 residues in the CDR3. V was clipped by 4 bases and J by 6 bases, with 11 bases between them. The CDR3 bases are TGTGCCATCAGTGCTAAGGAGGTGGATACGCAGTATTTT. Residues: CAISAKEVDTQYF.

V usage is TRBV19 and J usage is TRBJ1-1, with 8 nucleotides matching TRBD1. The J segment lost 0 bases and the V segment lost 7 bases, leaving 13 bases of the junction unmatched. The CDR3 extends over 17 amino acids. Germline assignment: CDR1 LNHDA and CDR2 SQIVND (reference sequence). The CDR3 here is CASTHADRARMNTEAFF. In nucleotides, the CDR3 is TGTGCCAGTACCCATGCGGACAGGGCAAGGATGAACACTGAAGCTTTCTTT.